These 16 T cell receptor beta chains were sequenced from one sample in a study of OX40 agonist ivuxolimab in advanced cancers. Clones were read by immunoSEQ multiplex PCR, and TCRdb kept only the in-frame ones, dropping some. The profile covers around 41,000 clones, with around 89% appearing a single time and less than 0.65% taken by the ten largest. Sequenced material: CD4+ or CD8+ T cells sorted from blood, taken in a trial of the OX40 agonist ivuxolimab. These receptors came from an adult with an advanced solid tumor such as melanoma, head and neck, liver or kidney cancer.

The chain links TRBV5-1 to TRBJ2-2; D possibly corresponds to TRBD2 (6 bases). Germline CDR1 reads SGHRS; CDR2 reads YFSETQ. V dropped 7 bases and J dropped 1 base, with 14 bases sitting between them. The CDR3 totals 15 residues. CDR3 nucleotides: TGCGCCAGCTCCCCGGGGGAACTGAACACCGGGGAGCTGTTTTTT. As protein: CASSPGELNTGELFF.

The J gene is TRBJ1-2, the V gene TRBV5-1, with 7 bases lining up with TRBD1. The trim removed 3 bases at V and 8 bases at J, leaving 10 bases unmatched. The CDR3 runs 14 residues. CDR1 is SGHRS and CDR2 is YFSETQ in the germline V gene. The CDR3 protein is CASSWTTGRQGYTF. CDR3 DNA sequence: TGCGCCAGCAGCTGGACGACAGGGCGTCAAGGCTACACCTTC.

This clone was counted once. This chain joins TRBV4-1 and TRBJ1-1; the D is unclear. This CDR3 has 14 amino acids. V was shortened by 3 bases and J by 0 bases, with 8 bases between the two germline ends. CDR1 is MGHRA and CDR2 is YSYEKL in the germline V gene. This chain's CDR3 is CASSHNSMNTEAFF. CDR3 DNA sequence: TGCGCCAGCAGCCACAACAGCATGAACACTGAAGCTTTCTTT.

The rearrangement joins TRBV6-5 to TRBJ1-1; TRBD1 aligns across 7 bases. V lost 6 bases, J lost 8 bases, and 15 bases stayed unmatched. CDR1 MNHEY and CDR2 SVGAGI come from the germline V gene. The CDR3 is 15 amino acids. CDR3 sequence (DNA): TGTGCCAGCAGCGTCGAACCGGGGACAGCCCCGGAAGCTTTCTTT. Its protein is CASSVEPGTAPEAFF.

The V and J genes are TRBV4-3 and TRBJ2-3; no clear D. This CDR3 is 13 amino acids long. V was pared by 2 bases and J by 7 bases, with 10 bases between. Germline CDR1 and CDR2: LGHNA and YSLEER. The CDR3 loop reads CASSQTRGNTQYF. The CDR3 DNA is TGCGCCAGCAGCCAAACCCGCGGAAATACGCAGTATTTT.

The J gene is TRBJ1-4, the V gene TRBV2; tentative D call: TRBD1 (6 bases). The germline gives CDR1 SNHLY, CDR2 FYNNEI. Trimming shortened V by 5 bases and J by 7 bases, and 14 bases separated the two germline ends. The CDR3 is 14 amino acids. The CDR3 DNA reads as TGTGCCAGCAGTTTAGGGGGTCGGGGTGAAAAACTGTTTTTT. Its translation is CASSLGGRGEKLFF.

V gene TRBV27 combines with J gene TRBJ2-3; D is tentatively TRBD1 or TRBD2 (6 bases each). Trimming shortened V by 5 bases and J by 3 bases, and 18 bases separated the two germline ends. This CDR3 is 16 amino acids long. CDR1 is MNHEY, CDR2 SMNVEV, per germline (reference sequence). In nucleotides, the CDR3 is TGTGCCAGCAGTCGCAGGGGACTCACTGGGACAGATACGCAGTATTTT. This sequence encodes CASSRRGLTGTDTQYF.

This clone was seen only once. This chain uses TRBV7-3 with TRBJ2-3, with 7 bases identical to TRBD2. The V gene's germline CDR1 is SGHTA and CDR2 FQGTGA. This CDR3 contains 15 residues. After removal of 4 bases from V and 0 bases from J, the junction contained 4 bases not matched to a gene. CDR3 DNA: TGTGCCAGCAGCTCCTCTAGCGGTAGCACAGATACGCAGTATTTT. Residues: CASSSSSGSTDTQYF. Together with reference TRBV7-3 and TRBJ2-3, the CDR3 gives the full variable domain: GAGVSQTPSNKVTEKGKYVELRCDPISGHTALYWYRQSLGQGPEFLIYFQGTGAADDSGLPNDRFFAVRPEGSVSTLKIQRTERGDSAVYLCASSSSSGSTDTQYFGPGTRLTVL.

The rearrangement links TRBV18 to TRBJ2-3; no definite D call. From germline, CDR1 is KGHSH and CDR2 LQKENI. V was shortened by 7 bases and J by 0 bases, with 5 bases between the two germline ends. This CDR3 is 12 amino acids long. In DNA, the CDR3 is TGTGCCAGCTTTGACAGCACAGATACGCAGTATTTT. Translation gives CASFDSTDTQYF.

The CDR3 DNA sequence: TGTGCCAGCAGTCCGGGCCTACACGCAGGGGAGAGCGTGGCTTTCTTT. It codes for CASSPGLHAGESVAFF. V is TRBV27 and J is TRBJ1-1; the D gene is possibly TRBD1 (6 bases). The CDR3 is 16 residues long. Trimming took off 5 bases at V and 11 bases at J, with 27 bases between the two ends. Germline lookup yields CDR1 MNHEY and CDR2 SMNVEV (reference sequence).

The chain joins TRBV9 to TRBJ2-7; D may be TRBD1 (6 bases). The CDR3 is 15 amino acids. V dropped 0 bases and J dropped 2 bases, with 12 bases sitting between them. The germline gives CDR1 SGDLS, CDR2 YYNGEE. Here the CDR3 reads CASSVGWDNTYEQYF. DNA of the CDR3: TGTGCCAGCAGCGTAGGGTGGGACAACACCTACGAGCAGTACTTC.

The count of this clone is one. The chain combines TRBV2 with TRBJ1-6; 10 bases are shared with TRBD1. CDR1 and CDR2 (germline): SNHLY, FYNNEI. This CDR3 comprises 15 residues. V was clipped by 3 bases and J by 8 bases; unmatched bases: 4. CDR3 residues: CASSDRTGGDSPLHF. The DNA of the CDR3 is TGTGCCAGCAGTGATCGGACAGGGGGTGATTCACCCCTCCACTTT.

In the case of this clone: The missing conserved phenylalanine or tryptophan at the end of this CDR3 makes a read error likely. V gene TRBV6-4 combines with J gene TRBJ1-6; 7 positions agree with TRBD1. The CDR3 is 16 amino acids. Germline V CDR1 and CDR2: MRHNA, SNTAGT. V was pared by 6 bases and J by 0 bases, with 5 bases of the junction left unmatched. CDR3 in DNA: TGTGCCAGCAGGGACAGGCCTCCCTCCTATAATTCACCCCTCCACCTT. It yields the protein CASRDRPPSYNSPLHL.

This clone has just one count. The V gene is TRBV5-5, the J gene TRBJ2-3; D is ambiguous. The CDR3 is 15 residues long. CDR1 is SGHKS, CDR2 YYEKEE, per germline (reference sequence). V lost 0 bases to trimming and J lost 1 base, with 9 bases between them. Written as DNA, the CDR3 is TGTGCCAGCAGCTTGGGTAGGGTTGGCACAGATACGCAGTATTTT. Its translation: CASSLGRVGTDTQYF.

The CDR3 spells CASSFSYTGELFF. Written as DNA, the CDR3 is TGTGCCAGCAGCTTTAGTTACACCGGGGAGCTGTTTTTT. The chain combines TRBV5-5 with TRBJ2-2; no clear D gene. This CDR3 region has 13 residues. V was cut by 2 bases and J by 3 bases, with 5 bases left in between. The germline V gene has CDR1 SGHKS and CDR2 YYEKEE (reference sequence).

The chain joins TRBV14 to TRBJ1-5; D unclear. Trimming removed 0 bases at V and 7 bases at J, with 4 bases between. This CDR3 region has 12 residues. CDR1 and CDR2 (germline): SGHDN, FVKESK. In nucleotides, the CDR3 is TGTGCCAGCAGCCAAGATTGGCAGCCCCAGCATTTT. This codes for CASSQDWQPQHF.